This entry lists 31 T cell receptor beta chains sequenced from one sample in a study of persistence of HIV-infected CD4 T cells. The libraries were made with immunoSEQ version 4 in survey mode. Method: immunoSEQ multiplex PCR; TCRdb's copy keeps in-frame clones and lacks some. This sample yields fewer than 45,000 clones, of which about 87% are seen a single time; roughly 0.44% belongs to the top ten. Antigen specificity for these receptors is unknown. This nonspecific control used anti-CD3/anti-CD28 bead stimulation of CD4+ T cells. Sorting of responding CD4+ T cells relied on upregulated CD40 ligand together with CD69. This specimen was CD4+ T cells sorted from PBMCs after approximately 20-hour stimulation, taken from a patient who received antiretroviral therapy. Every receptor here comes from an adult woman with HIV who was CMV-seropositive.

This clone was recorded only once. V gene TRBV5-6 combines with J gene TRBJ1-1; TRBD1 matches at 7 bases. CDR1 is SGHDT and CDR2 is YYEEEE in the germline V gene. The CDR3 is 14 residues long. J gave up 6 bases and V 4 bases, and 9 bases lay outside the gene matches. The chain's CDR3 is CASSDPQGLAEAFF. In DNA, the CDR3 is TGTGCCAGCAGCGATCCACAGGGGTTGGCTGAAGCTTTCTTT.

The V and J genes are TRBV19 and TRBJ2-1; 8 bases line up with TRBD1. Germline V gene sequence: CDR1 LNHDA, CDR2 SQIVND (reference sequence). The V gene end was trimmed by 3 bases and the J gene end by 6 bases; junction bases not matched to a gene: 1. The CDR3 sequence is 13 residues long. CDR3 in DNA: TGTGCCAGTAGTATTGACAGGGGCAATGAGCAGTTCTTC. Translation gives CASSIDRGNEQFF.

V gene TRBV15 combines with J gene TRBJ2-2; D is ambiguous. The CDR3 length is 16 residues. Germline V lookup: CDR1 LNHNV, CDR2 YYDKDF (reference sequence). Trimming removed 0 bases from V and 1 base from J, with 9 bases in between. As DNA, the CDR3 is TGTGCCACCAGCAGAGATATTGGTCTGAACACCGGGGAGCTGTTTTTT. Residues: CATSRDIGLNTGELFF.

The chain combines TRBV27 with TRBJ1-2; 7 bases agree with TRBD1. The CDR3 runs 14 residues. Germline V gives CDR1 MNHEY, CDR2 SMNVEV (reference sequence). After removal of 3 bases from V and 2 bases from J, the junction contained 3 bases not matched to a gene. The CDR3 region is CASSFDRANYGYTF. In nucleotides, the CDR3 is TGTGCCAGCAGTTTTGACAGGGCAAACTATGGCTACACCTTC.

The V call is TRBV18, the J call TRBJ1-4, with 8 bases fitting TRBD1. Germline CDR1 reads KGHSH; CDR2 reads LQKENI. Germline trimming cut 6 bases from V and 3 bases from J; bases unmatched to any gene: 3. The length of the CDR3 is 14 residues. The CDR3 loop is CASSPGQANEKLFF. Here the CDR3 DNA reads TGTGCCAGCTCCCCGGGACAGGCTAATGAAAAACTGTTTTTT. Variable domain in full (rest from reference TRBV18 and TRBJ1-4): NAGVMQNPRHLVRRRGQEARLRCSPMKGHSHVYWYRQLPEEGLKFMVYLQKENIIDESGMPKERFSAEFPKEGPSILRIQQVVRGDSAAYFCASSPGQANEKLFFGSGTQLSVL.

The chain is built from TRBV19 and TRBJ1-1; 12 nucleotides align to TRBD1. This CDR3 is 17 amino acids long. Germline V gives CDR1 LNHDA, CDR2 SQIVND (reference sequence). J lost 5 bases, V lost 6 bases, and 13 bases had no gene match. The chain's CDR3 is CASRIPGPGQGATEAFF. The CDR3 bases are TGTGCCAGTAGGATACCGGGCCCGGGACAGGGGGCGACTGAAGCTTTCTTT.

The chain employs TRBV29-1 and TRBJ1-4; D may be TRBD1 (5 bases). Germline values: CDR1 SQVTM, CDR2 ANQGSEA. The CDR3 has 14 residues. V was clipped by 7 bases and J by 8 bases, with 20 bases between them. Here the CDR3 DNA reads TGCAGCGCCCGGGGTGGGGGTCTAGGGGAAAAACTGTTTTTT. Translating it yields CSARGGGLGEKLFF.

The chain carries TRBV3-1 (or the pseudogene TRBV3-2) and TRBJ2-7; D gene ambiguous. The CDR3 covers 12 residues. The V gene's germline CDR1 is LGHDT and CDR2 YNNKEL (reference sequence). V was clipped by 5 bases and J by 0 bases, with 5 bases between them. CDR3 nucleotides: TGTGCCAGCAGCAAGAGCTCCTACGAGCAGTACTTC. This gives the protein CASSKSSYEQYF.

The gene calls are TRBV12-3 or TRBV12-4 and TRBJ2-4; weak D call: TRBD1 (6 bases). The CDR3 extends over 12 amino acids. The ends were cut back, 5 bases at V and 10 bases at J, with 12 bases in the middle. The CDR3 sequence is CASSPGTPIQYF. As DNA, the CDR3 is TGTGCCAGCAGTCCCGGGACACCAATTCAGTACTTC.

The chain employs TRBV12-5 and TRBJ1-5; possibly TRBD1 for D (5 bases). Germline CDR1 is LGHNT and CDR2 is FRNRAP. Between the trimmed V and J ends, which lost 6 bases and 7 bases, there was a span of 16 bases. The CDR3 spans 14 residues. CDR3 loop: CASGPGLGEQPQHF. The CDR3 DNA reads as TGTGCTAGTGGCCCTGGTCTGGGGGAACAGCCCCAGCATTTT.

V and J are TRBV3-1 (or the pseudogene TRBV3-2) and TRBJ2-7, with 8 bases matching TRBD1. The CDR3 has 15 amino acids. The J segment lost 0 bases and the V segment lost 3 bases, leaving 4 bases of the junction unmatched. Germline V gene lookup returns CDR1 LGHDT and CDR2 YNNKEL (reference sequence). In DNA, the CDR3 is TGTGCCAGCAGCCATCTGACAGGGGCCTCCTACGAGCAGTACTTC. This sequence encodes CASSHLTGASYEQYF.

This chain connects TRBV10-3 to TRBJ2-1; D is unclear. The V end lost 2 bases, the J end lost 14 bases, and 10 bases lay between the germline ends. The length of the CDR3 is 11 residues. Germline loops: CDR1 ENHRY, CDR2 SYGVKD. CDR3 region: CAISEGLVKFF. CDR3 DNA: TGTGCCATCAGTGAGGGTCTGGTGAAGTTCTTC.

The chain has TRBV6-5 and TRBJ2-7, with 9 bases matching TRBD1. The CDR3 totals 15 residues. The V gene end was trimmed by 8 bases and the J gene end by 4 bases; junction bases not matched to a gene: 12. CDR1 is MNHEY and CDR2 is SVGAGI in the germline V gene. The CDR3 loop is CASRNPGTGRYEQYF. The CDR3 coding sequence is TGTGCCAGCCGAAATCCCGGGACAGGGAGGTACGAGCAGTACTTC.

CDR3 loop: CASSLTGYEQYV. The CDR3 bases are TGTGCCAGCAGCCTGACTGGGTACGAGCAGTACGTC. The chain joins TRBV6-5 to TRBJ2-7, with D uncertain. The V gene lost 6 bases and the J gene lost 4 bases, with 10 bases spanning the gap. Germline V gene data show CDR1 as MNHEY and CDR2 as SVGAGI. This CDR3 is built from 12 residues.

The V call is TRBV24-1, the J call TRBJ2-2; D is undetermined. The V gene lost 12 bases and the J gene lost 0 bases, with 7 bases spanning the gap. CDR3 length: 12 residues. Looked up from germline, CDR1 is KGHDR and CDR2 is SFDVKD. This CDR3 reads CAARTNTGELFF. DNA of the CDR3: TGTGCCGCCCGCACGAACACCGGGGAGCTGTTTTTT.

The rearrangement joins TRBV27 to TRBJ2-2; TRBD2 aligns across 8 bases. The trim removed 6 bases at V and 0 bases at J, leaving 12 bases unmatched. The CDR3 runs 18 residues. Germline V gene data show CDR1 as MNHEY and CDR2 as SMNVEV (reference sequence). Here the CDR3 DNA reads TGTGCCAGCAGCCCGGGGGGGCCCGGGTTAACGAACACCGGGGAGCTGTTTTTT. Its translation: CASSPGGPGLTNTGELFF.

The genes are TRBV24-1 and TRBJ2-3; D is ambiguous. CDR3 length: 13 residues. Germline lookup yields CDR1 KGHDR and CDR2 SFDVKD. V was pared by 6 bases and J by 2 bases, with 8 bases between. This chain's CDR3 is CATSHDFTDTQYF. In DNA form, the CDR3 reads TGTGCCACCAGTCACGACTTCACAGATACGCAGTATTTT.

The V gene is TRBV5-8, the J gene TRBJ2-3, with 7 bases lining up with TRBD1. This CDR3 is built from 16 residues. V dropped 2 bases and J dropped 3; count of bases not matched to a gene: 9. Germline CDR1 reads SGHTS; CDR2 reads YDEGEE. The CDR3 sequence: CASSFQKGARTDTQYF. In DNA form, the CDR3 reads TGTGCCAGCAGCTTTCAGAAGGGGGCAAGGACAGATACGCAGTATTTT. Looking up the rest from reference TRBV5-8 and TRBJ2-3 gives the full variable domain: EAGVTQSPTHLIKTRGQQATLRCSPISGHTSVYWYQQALGLGLQFLLWYDEGEERNRGNFPPRFSGRQFPNYSSELNVNALELEDSALYLCASSFQKGARTDTQYFGPGTRLTVL.

On this clone: Other DNA variants within this sample encode the same CDR3. The rearrangement joins TRBV5-4 to TRBJ2-5; D is unclear. The CDR3 is 12 amino acids. Germline V gives CDR1 SGHNT, CDR2 YYREEE (reference sequence). The germline V and J ends were trimmed by 0 bases and 5 bases, with 5 bases remaining between them. In DNA form, the CDR3 reads TGTGCCAGCAGCTTGGTCGGGGAGACCCAGTACTTC. This codes for CASSLVGETQYF.

The chain uses TRBV3-1 (or the pseudogene TRBV3-2) and TRBJ1-2, with unresolved D. V was cut by 4 bases and J by 3 bases, with 6 bases left in between. Germline CDR1 and CDR2: LGHDT and YNNKEL (reference sequence). This CDR3 is 12 amino acids long. For the CDR3, the DNA is TGTGCCAGCAGCCGTGGGGACTATGGCTACACCTTC. It yields the protein CASSRGDYGYTF.

The chain is built from TRBV7-8 and TRBJ2-6; no clear D gene. Per germline, CDR1 SGHVS and CDR2 FQNEAQ. Trimming left V 2 bases short and J 12 bases short, with 17 bases between. CDR3 length: 15 residues. CDR3 amino acids: CASSLRSSTRAVLTF. Written as DNA, the CDR3 is TGTGCCAGCAGCTTAAGGTCATCCACCCGAGCCGTCCTGACTTTC.

V is TRBV23-1 and J is TRBJ2-2; tentative D call: TRBD2 (6 bases). TRBV23-1 is an open reading frame whose function is uncertain. V was shortened by 1 base and J by 1 base, with 16 bases between the two germline ends. The CDR3 runs 18 residues. CDR3 amino acids: CASSQWDRDSRNTGELFF. The CDR3 DNA reads as TGCGCCAGCAGTCAATGGGACCGGGACTCCAGGAACACCGGGGAGCTGTTTTTT.

The V and J genes are TRBV11-2 and TRBJ1-1; 8 bases line up with TRBD1. CDR3 length: 13 residues. Germline lookup yields CDR1 SGHAT and CDR2 FQNNGV. With V trimmed by 8 bases and J by 4 bases, 6 bases remained unmatched. In DNA, the CDR3 is TGTGCCAGCCAAGACAGGGGAGGCACTGAAGCTTTCTTT. It yields the protein CASQDRGGTEAFF.

V gene TRBV30 combines with J gene TRBJ1-4; D gene uncertain. Trimming shortened V by 2 bases and J by 10 bases, and 14 bases separated the two germline ends. The CDR3 runs to 13 residues. Germline-derived CDR1 and CDR2 are GTSNPN and SVGIG (reference sequence). In DNA form, the CDR3 reads TGTGCCTGGAGTCGTGGTGAGGGCGGAAAACTGTTTTTT. Translation gives CAWSRGEGGKLFF.

V usage is TRBV6-1 and J usage is TRBJ2-7; D possibly corresponds to TRBD2 (5 bases). Per germline, CDR1 MNHNS and CDR2 SASEGT. Trimming stripped 2 bases from V and 3 bases from J, with 11 bases between. The length of the CDR3 is 14 residues. CDR3 DNA sequence: TGTGCCAGCAGTGAACTCGGGAACAACTACGAGCAGTACGTC. Translation gives CASSELGNNYEQYV.

The CDR3 sequence: CASSPVGQAVDSGANVLTF. The CDR3 nucleotides are TGCGCCAGCAGCCCTGTCGGACAGGCCGTGGACTCTGGGGCCAACGTCCTGACTTTC. This chain links TRBV5-1 with TRBJ2-6; the match to TRBD1 covers 7 bases. Looked up from germline, CDR1 is SGHRS and CDR2 is YFSETQ. The CDR3 contains 19 residues. The J segment lost 0 bases and the V segment lost 4 bases, leaving 13 bases of the junction unmatched.

CDR3 in DNA: TGTGCCAGCAGCCAAGTTAGGAACACCGGGGAGCTGTTTTTT. This encodes CASSQVRNTGELFF. This chain uses TRBV14 with TRBJ2-2; unclear D gene. This CDR3 has 14 residues. V was cut by 1 base and J by 1 base, with 4 bases left in between. CDR1 is SGHDN, CDR2 FVKESK, per germline.

The J gene is TRBJ1-4, the V gene TRBV6-6; 7 bases fit TRBD1. This CDR3 region has 14 residues. Germline lookup yields CDR1 MNHNY and CDR2 SVGAGI (reference sequence). The V and J ends lost 6 bases and 3 bases, in that order; junction bases with no gene match: 4. CDR3 sequence: CASRTGTANEKLFF. CDR3 bases: TGTGCCAGCAGGACGGGGACAGCTAATGAAAAACTGTTTTTT.

This rearrangement joins TRBV10-1 to TRBJ1-6, with D tentatively TRBD1 (6 bases). CDR1 is WNHNN, CDR2 SYGVQD, per germline (reference sequence). The CDR3 runs 16 residues. V lost 3 bases and J 3 bases, leaving 12 bases between the germline ends. In nucleotides, the CDR3 is TGCGCCAGCAGTGAACCGGGGGCAGTCTATAATTCACCCCTCCACTTT. Translation gives CASSEPGAVYNSPLHF.

J is TRBJ1-3 and V is TRBV6-5; 11 positions match TRBD1. The V gene's germline CDR1 is MNHEY and CDR2 SVGAGI. This CDR3 has 15 amino acids. The junction had 5 bases not matched to a gene; V was cut back by 6 bases and J by 4 bases. CDR3 nucleotide sequence: TGTGCCAGCAGCACCGGGACAGGGGGAGGAAACACCATATATTTT. This translates into CASSTGTGGGNTIYF.

This chain joins TRBV3-1 (or the pseudogene TRBV3-2) and TRBJ1-6; D unresolved. The CDR3 is 14 residues long. Germline V gene data show CDR1 as LGHDT and CDR2 as YNNKEL (reference sequence). V lost 0 bases and J 6 bases, leaving 6 bases between the germline ends. The CDR3 bases are TGTGCCAGCAGCCAAGACGGTGGTAATTCACCCCTCCACTTT. Amino acids: CASSQDGGNSPLHF.